This entry lists 17 T cell receptor beta chains sequenced from one sample in a study of stem cell transplantation in POMP-related autoinflammatory disease. This table comes from immunoSEQ multiplex PCR, and its TCRdb copy is limited to in-frame clones, with some not included. Of fewer than 30,000 clones in the sample, 82% are singletons; the top ten hold approximately 2.4%. This sample comprised CD4+ T cells from PBMCs, obtained before stem cell transplantation. These receptor sequences come from a human donor with POMP-related autoinflammation and immune dysregulation (PRAID).

The chain carries TRBV5-1 and TRBJ2-5, with 13 bases lining up with TRBD2. Germline CDR1 SGHRS, CDR2 YFSETQ. V was pared by 3 bases and J by 5 bases, with 4 bases of the junction left unmatched. The CDR3 runs 15 residues. CDR3 sequence (DNA): TGCGCCAGCAGCTCCGGACTAGCGGGAGTCGAGACCCAGTACTTC. Encoded protein: CASSSGLAGVETQYF.

The rearrangement joins TRBV28 to TRBJ2-2; D is uncertain. This CDR3 comprises 13 residues. CDR1 is MDHEN, CDR2 SYDVKM, per germline. The V and J ends lost 7 bases and 6 bases respectively, with 12 bases between them. The CDR3 loop reads CASTTLGSGELFF. CDR3 DNA sequence: TGTGCCAGCACCACCCTAGGGTCCGGGGAGCTGTTTTTT.

V is TRBV4-2 and J is TRBJ2-5, with 10 bases fitting TRBD2. The V and J ends lost 1 base and 1 base, in that order; junction bases with no gene match: 3. CDR1 is LGHNA, CDR2 YNFKEQ, per germline. The CDR3 runs to 16 residues. The CDR3 nucleotides read TGTGCCAGCAGCCAAGTTGGGACTAGCGCCCAAGAGACCCAGTACTTC. It specifies CASSQVGTSAQETQYF.

The rearrangement links TRBV5-1 to TRBJ2-7, with 11 nucleotides matching TRBD1. This CDR3 is built from 16 residues. V trimming: 1 base; J trimming: 3 bases; junction bases outside the gene matches: 6. Germline V gene lookup returns CDR1 SGHRS and CDR2 YFSETQ. CDR3 sequence: CASSLYTGQGVYEQYF. The CDR3 DNA reads TGCGCCAGCAGCTTGTACACGGGACAGGGGGTCTACGAGCAGTACTTC.

The chain employs TRBV2 and TRBJ2-7, with D perhaps TRBD1 (6 bases). This CDR3 has 13 amino acids. Trimming took 6 bases from V and 2 from J, leaving 11 bases between them. CDR1 SNHLY and CDR2 FYNNEI come from the germline V gene. DNA for the CDR3: TGTGCCAGCAGAAGGTCAGGGGCCTACGAGCAGTACTTC. It codes for CASRRSGAYEQYF.

This clone was seen a handful of times. The chain employs TRBV6-5 and TRBJ2-7; 7 bases are a match to TRBD2. The CDR3 has 16 amino acids. The V segment lost 0 bases and the J segment 4 bases; nucleotides outside the gene matches: 9. Germline-derived CDR1 and CDR2 are MNHEY and SVGAGI. CDR3 DNA: TGTGCCAGCAGTTACTCCTCGGGCGGGAGACGGTACGAGCAGTACTTC. Translating gives CASSYSSGGRRYEQYF.

The chain carries TRBV25-1 and TRBJ2-3, with 7 bases aligning to TRBD2. There are 13 residues in the CDR3. Germline V gene sequence: CDR1 MGHDK, CDR2 SYGVNS. V was clipped by 7 bases and J by 4 bases; unmatched bases: 5. The CDR3 DNA sequence: TGTGCCAGCAACGGACTAGTTGCAGATACGCAGTATTTT. This gives the protein CASNGLVADTQYF.

The chain employs TRBV15 and TRBJ1-1; unclear D gene. CDR1 and CDR2 (germline): LNHNV, YYDKDF (reference sequence). With 0 bases removed from V and 7 bases from J, the gap between germline ends came to 12 bases. The CDR3 sequence is 14 residues long. In nucleotides, the CDR3 is TGTGCCACCAGCAGAGATGTGGGGATCGATGAAGCTTTCTTT. Its translation is CATSRDVGIDEAFF. The full variable domain, its missing parts supplied by reference TRBV15 and TRBJ1-1, is DAMVIQNPRYQVTQFGKPVTLSCSQTLNHNVMYWYQQKSSQAPKLLFHYYDKDFNNEADTPDNFQSRRPNTSFCFLDIRSPGLGDTAMYLCATSRDVGIDEAFFGQGTRLTVV.

The chain uses TRBV25-1 and TRBJ1-2; TRBD1 agrees at 8 bases. CDR1 is MGHDK and CDR2 is SYGVNS in the germline V gene. The CDR3 covers 15 residues. After removal of 5 bases from V and 4 bases from J, the junction contained 9 bases not matched to a gene. CDR3 region: CASSTLTGAAYGYTF. In DNA, the CDR3 is TGTGCCAGCAGTACCCTGACAGGGGCTGCCTATGGCTACACCTTC.

The chain is built from TRBV18 and TRBJ2-1; 8 bases fit TRBD2. The V gene end was trimmed by 0 bases and the J gene end by 9 bases; junction bases not matched to a gene: 10. The CDR3 loop spans 16 amino acids. Germline V lookup: CDR1 KGHSH, CDR2 LQKENI. DNA for the CDR3: TGTGCCAGCTCACCACCGCTTGCGGGAGGTGGTCGTGAGCAGTTCTTC. It specifies CASSPPLAGGGREQFF.

This rearrangement joins TRBV28 to TRBJ1-4; 8 nucleotides line up with TRBD1. This CDR3 spans 13 amino acids. Germline V CDR1 and CDR2: MDHEN, SYDVKM. Unmatched junction bases numbered 5, after V lost 6 bases and J lost 8 bases. CDR3 coding DNA: TGTGCCAGCAGGCAGGGGGCGCGGGAAAAACTGTTTTTT. This translates into CASRQGAREKLFF. The full variable domain, in which reference TRBV28 and TRBJ1-4 provide the parts outside the CDR3, is DVKVTQSSRYLVKRTGEKVFLECVQDMDHENMFWYRQDPGLGLRLIYFSYDVKMKEKGDIPEGYSVSREKKERFSLILESASTNQTSMYLCASRQGAREKLFFGSGTQLSVL.

V usage is TRBV5-1 and J usage is TRBJ2-1; 7 positions match TRBD1. Germline V gene lookup returns CDR1 SGHRS and CDR2 YFSETQ. V shed 4 bases, J shed 0 bases, and the junction held 4 bases outside the gene matches. This CDR3 is 15 amino acids long. As DNA, the CDR3 is TGCGCCAGCAGCCTGGGACAGAGCTCCTACAATGAGCAGTTCTTC. It encodes CASSLGQSSYNEQFF.

The rearrangement links TRBV11-2 to TRBJ2-4; 10 nucleotides align to TRBD1. The germline V gene encodes CDR1 SGHAT and CDR2 FQNNGV. CDR3 length: 16 residues. Trimming cost V 5 bases and J 0 bases; bases outside gene matches: 4. CDR3 sequence: CASSLDRGLAKNIQYF. CDR3 nucleotide sequence: TGTGCCAGCAGCCTTGACAGGGGGCTAGCCAAAAACATTCAGTACTTC.

This clone was recorded once. The V and J genes are TRBV30 and TRBJ1-2; 9 bases match TRBD1. Trimming took 0 bases from V and 5 from J; bases not matched to a gene: 16. CDR3 length: 18 residues. Germline loops: CDR1 GTSNPN, CDR2 SVGIG (reference sequence). This CDR3 reads CAWSVGGTGISTGYGYTF. The DNA of the CDR3 is TGTGCCTGGAGTGTAGGCGGGACAGGGATTTCCACGGGTTATGGCTACACCTTC.

The V gene is TRBV28, the J gene TRBJ2-2, with D uncertain. The germline V gene has CDR1 MDHEN and CDR2 SYDVKM. The V and J ends lost 5 bases and 3 bases respectively, with 4 bases between them. The CDR3 has 12 amino acids. The DNA for the CDR3 is TGTGCCAGCAGTCCTTACACCGGGGAGCTGTTTTTT. Translating it yields CASSPYTGELFF.

Notes on this clone: An end of the junction does not agree with germline; a read error may underlie this. This rearrangement joins TRBV5-4 to TRBJ2-5; the match to TRBD2 covers 7 bases. CDR1 and CDR2 (germline): SGHNT, YYREEE (reference sequence). The CDR3 extends over 12 amino acids. The CDR3 DNA sequence: TGTGCCACCAGCGGGGACGGGGAGACCCAGTACTTC. Translation gives CATSGDGETQYF.

This rearrangement joins TRBV19 to TRBJ1-4; D not certain. CDR1 is LNHDA and CDR2 is SQIVND in the germline V gene (reference sequence). V gave up 5 bases and J gave up 10 bases, with 11 bases separating them. CDR3 length equals 12 residues. The CDR3 loop reads CASSLGGGKLFF. The DNA for the CDR3 is TGTGCCAGTAGTCTTGGAGGCGGAAAACTGTTTTTT.